The T cell receptor (beta chain) under discussion was sequenced for a study of Tregs in tolerant kidney transplant recipients (dated by TCRdb to the late 2010s). About the investigation overall: Transplants used related donors with nonmyeloablative bone marrow transplantation; mixed chimerism was transient in the human trials. The study used TCRbeta sequencing to identify donor-specific regulatory T cells before combined kidney and bone marrow transplantation, then tracked those cells after transplant. What the authors observed across the whole study: In tolerant patients, donor-specific Tregs expanded more than Tregs overall, which suggests antigen-driven rather than nonspecific expansion. Because only a small number of patients were included, the study had limitations, and the results will need to be validated in larger populations as well as under other immunosuppression protocols. Because the PCR primers were changed over time for some patients, nucleotide-level comparison could not be performed across the samples from those patients. Biological reproducibility was not directly assessed, although technical replication error appeared to be minimal. Expanding Tregs with activated donor B cells appeared to identify the most biologically relevant and donor-specific TCRbeta repertoire.

Reading the label with the study, this specimen's time point is: blood sample drawn before combined kidney and bone marrow transplant. For bulk CFSE mixed lymphocyte reactions, CFSE-labeled recipient PBMCs were cocultured for approximately six days with irradiated donor PBMCs and were then stained for CD3/CD4/CD8 and FACS-sorted. Patients were several combined kidney and bone marrow transplant recipients from the ITN036ST trial, and only these trial subjects had samples available. Healthy control blood was processed to PBMCs by Ficoll density gradient and cryopreserved, and patient PBMCs were collected before and after transplant. From the cysteine up to the phenylalanine, the CDR3 has a length of 13 residues. This entry keeps only the CDR3 DNA: 39 bases, framed from base 1. V and J lose 0 bases and 5 bases, and a span of 5 bases separates them. The germline V gene (reference sequence) yields SEHNR for CDR1 and FQNEAQ for CDR2.

With respect to this clone: This clone's antigen is unknown. Base qualities are not at hand, and no much larger clone is one base apart.

For TCRbeta CDR3 sequencing, genomic DNA was extracted from sorted cells using the QIAGEN DNeasy Blood and Tissue Kit. Through immunoSEQ, high-throughput TCRbeta CDR3 sequencing was done commercially, including PCR amplification with internal controls and bias correction. In the source study's methods: Unique productive TCRbeta sequences were defined by CDR3 nucleotide sequence where primers matched, and otherwise by CDR3 amino acid sequence together with Vbeta and Jbeta genes. A sequence counted as donor-reactive if, in CFSE-low cells, the sequence had a frequency of at least 0.01% and was expanded at least 5-fold compared with unstimulated cells. Jensen-Shannon divergence, calculated on the top 100 TCRbeta sequences ranked by frequency, was used to quantify repertoire divergence. For any sample with multiple sequencing runs, sorting error was corrected in each run separately before the runs were pooled. Held by TCRdb, this immuneACCESS table contains in-frame sequences only and omits some clones. Under half of the omission traces to an unresolved V gene where checked; the cause of the rest is unknown. That table is the source of V, J and clone size, and D and trimming were worked out from the DNA. The sample table lists fewer than 20,000 clones, roughly 50% of them with a count of one. The leading ten clones occupy around 3.2% of the sample.

The V and J segments used are TRBV7-9 and TRBJ1-5, with the D gene not clear enough to name. The TCR was taken from a human patient who received a combined kidney and bone marrow transplant. Sequencing was performed on CD4+ T cells from blood cultured with allogeneic cells, taken before the transplant. The CDR3 protein sequence reads: CASSLAPDQPQHF. Here is the DNA: TGTGCCAGCAGCTTAGCGCCGGATCAGCCCCAGCATTTT.